The present T cell receptor beta chain was sequenced within a study of T-cell reconstitution after alpha-beta-depleted transplantation in children. The CDR3 has 19 amino acids. The germline gives CDR1 LGHNA, CDR2 YSLEER. Trimming took 0 bases from V and 6 from J; bases not matched to a gene: 15. Unique molecular identifiers featured in how the TCRbeta library was prepared. MiXCR was run by TCRdb on the PCR reads, yielding one entry per CDR3 protein. The sample includes fewer than 250,000 distinct CDR3 sequences, 6.5% to 10% seen only once; the top ten take roughly 5.8%. The table lists this clonotype with many counts. What it recognizes is unknown. General observations from the study: Surviving recipient T cells and thymic progenitors produced the high day-60 TCRbeta diversity seen in some patients. Approximately two months post-transplant, alpha-beta T cells reportedly originated from several hundred expanded graft clones.

This sequence joins TRBV4-3 and TRBJ2-1, with TRBD2 matching over 9 bases. The sample consisted of PBMCs, mostly from graft donor cells, taken 180 days after TCRalphabeta/CD19-depleted stem cell transplant. The clonotype originates from a male patient younger than 18 who had a stem cell transplant for acute lymphoblastic leukemia, so the T cells may come from the graft donor. CDR3 in DNA: TGCGCCAGCAGCCAAGATATGGTAGCGGGGGTCTCTCTTTCCAATGAGCAGTTCTTC. Residues: CASSQDMVAGVSLSNEQFF.